The 5 T cell receptor beta chains given below trace back to one sample, sequenced in a study of T cell repertoires in aging, cancer and after chemotherapy. The template was genomic DNA from peripheral blood, not RNA. Multiplex touch-down PCR with TRB-A/B primers amplified rearranged V-D-J TRB sequences. TCRdb reanalysed the multiplex PCR reads using MiXCR and keeps one entry per CDR3 protein. The sample yields over 10,000 distinct CDR3 sequences, 21% seen once. The specimen sequenced was blood. The source of these receptors is a human donor in good health.

The chain joins TRBV18 to TRBJ1-3; 8 positions match TRBD1. The germline V gene encodes CDR1 KGHSH and CDR2 LQKENI. The CDR3 has 17 amino acids. The junction had 8 bases not matched to a gene; V was cut back by 4 bases and J by 0 bases. CDR3 bases: TGTGCCAGCTCACAAGGACAGGGAATTGGCTCTGGAAACACCATATATTTT. Translating it yields CASSQGQGIGSGNTIYF.

CDR3 sequence: CASSVRTGGGEQYF. The CDR3 DNA is TGCGCCAGCAGCGTCCGGACAGGGGGCGGCGAGCAGTACTTC. This chain links TRBV5-1 with TRBJ2-7; 11 bases map to TRBD1. The CDR3 runs to 14 residues. J lost 6 bases, V lost 4 bases, and 6 bases had no gene match. Germline CDR1 is SGHRS and CDR2 is YFSETQ.

For this clonotype: The germline gene is not matched at one end of the junction; a read error may be the cause. This chain links TRBV6-5 with TRBJ2-2; a possible D gene is TRBD2 (5 bases). The CDR3 consists of 16 residues. CDR1 is MNHEY and CDR2 is SVGAGI in the germline V gene. The CDR3 loop is CASSSYNSYITGEMFF. The CDR3 coding sequence is TGTGCCAGCAGTTCTTATAATTCCTACATCACCGGGGAGATGTTTTTT.

CDR3 region: CASSPQGQGTTEAFF. The CDR3 bases are TGTGCCAGCTCACCTCAGGGACAGGGGACGACTGAAGCTTTCTTT. The chain is built from TRBV18 and TRBJ1-1, with 10 bases matching TRBD1. V lost 3 bases and J lost 5; bases outside the gene matches: 6. Germline V gene lookup returns CDR1 KGHSH and CDR2 LQKENI. CDR3 length: 15 amino acids.

This clonotype was recorded at least ten times. The chain links TRBV5-5 to TRBJ1-5; 9 bases match TRBD1. Germline V gene lookup returns CDR1 SGHKS and CDR2 YYEKEE (reference sequence). The CDR3 loop spans 14 amino acids. The J segment lost 5 bases and the V segment lost 4 bases, leaving 4 bases of the junction unmatched. The chain's CDR3 is CASSQGQGDQPQHF. CDR3 DNA: TGTGCCAGCAGCCAGGGACAGGGAGATCAGCCCCAGCATTTT.